This record looks at one T cell receptor (beta chain) sequence and its context. Per germline, CDR1 MNHEY and CDR2 SMNVEV (reference sequence). There are 14 residues in the CDR3. Trimming left V 2 bases short and J 3 bases short, with 8 bases between. These data are taken from a study of blood T cell repertoires in COVID-19. On the study more broadly: Sample material is recorded as cDNA or gDNA derived from T cells, B-cell-depleted T cells, or PBMCs.

Libraries were prepared by immunoSEQ multiplex PCR; TCRdb keeps only in-frame clonotypes and omits some of them. In the table there are roughly 380,000 clones, less than 90% of which are singletons. This TCR was recovered from a woman between 25 and 40 years old who had recovered from COVID-19. This chain uses TRBV27 with TRBJ2-1; TRBD2 is a possible D gene (5 bases). Sequencing used PBMCs or T cells enriched from blood (not recorded which). CDR3 nucleotide sequence: TGTGCCAGCAGTTTAGGCCGGGGCTACAATGAGCAGTTCTTC. It codes for CASSLGRGYNEQFF.